This TCR beta chain was identified during a study of radiotherapy plus CTLA-4 blockade in lung cancer. Findings of the study overall: Among reported predictors of response, early blood T cell clone dynamics with interferon-beta performed best. In blood, TCR clones derived from the tumor expanded after radiotherapy plus ipilimumab.

Trimming took off 2 bases at V and 14 bases at J, with 14 bases between the two ends. The CDR3 extends over 12 amino acids. The method was immunoSEQ multiplex PCR; TCRdb's version includes in-frame clones alone and lacks a portion of them. The sample carries about 59,000 clones, 76% recorded once. In regard to this clone: Its antigen is undetermined.

In chemo-refractory metastatic non-small-cell lung cancer, patients got ipilimumab CTLA-4 blockade together with focal radiation. The chain couples TRBV5-7 to TRBJ1-5; D possibly corresponds to TRBD1 (6 bases). TRBV5-7 is recorded as an ORF, its role being uncertain. This TCR came from a human donor with non-small cell lung cancer who had a complete response to radiotherapy plus ipilimumab. Sequences were derived from peripheral blood, sampled from a patient treated with radiotherapy plus ipilimumab. Here the CDR3 DNA reads TGTGCCAGCAGCTTCTGGACAGATAAGGAGCATTTT. This codes for CASSFWTDKEHF.